These 26 T cell receptor beta chains were sequenced from one sample in a study of T cells in Graves' hyperthyroidism and ophthalmopathy. RNA transcripts served as the template for amplifying TCR beta CDR3 regions. When the TCR CDR3 underwent first-round RT-PCR, the HTBI primer set was used. TCRdb processed the multiplex PCR reads anew with MiXCR; each CDR3 protein has one entry. The sample holds around 55,000 distinct CDR3 sequences, roughly half seen once. The sample comprised blood. These TCRs come from a woman aged 45-59 years with Graves' ophthalmopathy.

The V and J genes are TRBV2 and TRBJ2-3; D unclear. The CDR3 has 13 residues. Trimming shortened V by 8 bases and J by 11 bases, and 20 bases separated the two germline ends. Germline V gives CDR1 SNHLY, CDR2 FYNNEI. The CDR3 DNA is TGTGCCAGCCTCCGAAGCGCCTACAATGAGCAGTATTTT. Residues: CASLRSAYNEQYF.

There are many counts of this clonotype. The rearrangement links TRBV6-6 to TRBJ1-5, with 8 bases matching TRBD1. The CDR3 has 15 residues. With V trimmed by 2 bases and J by 2 bases, 2 bases remained unmatched. In germline, CDR1 is MNHNY, CDR2 SVGAGI (reference sequence). The CDR3 nucleotides are TGTGCCAGCAGTTACGACAGGGGTGGCAATCAGCCCCAGCATTTT. This sequence encodes CASSYDRGGNQPQHF.

This clonotype came up many times. This chain uses TRBV5-4 with TRBJ1-2; 8 bases map to TRBD1. The trim removed 0 bases at V and 6 bases at J, leaving 4 bases unmatched. Germline V gene lookup returns CDR1 SGHNT and CDR2 YYREEE (reference sequence). This CDR3 has 14 amino acids. The CDR3 nucleotides are TGTGCCAGCAGCTTGGGACAGGGGTACCATGGCTACACCTTC. Its protein is CASSLGQGYHGYTF.

This clonotype was detected many times. The chain carries TRBV7-2 and TRBJ2-3; D gene uncertain. Trimming took off 5 bases at V and 0 bases at J, with 6 bases between the two ends. The CDR3 totals 13 residues. In germline, CDR1 is SGHTA, CDR2 FQGNSA. CDR3 bases: TGTGCCAGCAGCCTCCCTAGCACAGATACGCAGTATTTT. Its translation: CASSLPSTDTQYF.

The rearrangement uses TRBV2 and TRBJ2-1, with D perhaps matching TRBD1 or TRBD2 (6 bases each). Germline loops: CDR1 SNHLY, CDR2 FYNNEI. Trimming pared 9 bases from V and 9 bases from J, leaving 24 bases between. The CDR3 has 15 amino acids. The CDR3 nucleotides are TGTGCCAGTGCCGAAGGGGGGTTAGGAGGCGGTGAGCAGTTCTTC. Translating gives CASAEGGLGGGEQFF.

Notes on this clonotype: Sequence at one end of the junction differs from germline and may be a read error. This chain uses TRBV11-2 with TRBJ1-1; D gene unclear. The CDR3 extends over 13 amino acids. Per germline, CDR1 SGHAT and CDR2 FQNNGV. The CDR3 DNA follows: TGTGCCAGCAGCGCACAACCGAACGCTGAAGCCTTCTTT. Translating it yields CASSAQPNAEAFF.

V and J are TRBV7-2 and TRBJ2-2; 8 nucleotides agree with TRBD1. The CDR3 runs 15 residues. Germline V gene lookup returns CDR1 SGHTA and CDR2 FQGNSA. V shed 4 bases, J shed 4 bases, and the junction held 5 bases outside the gene matches. The CDR3 protein is CASSSDREVTGELFF. The CDR3 nucleotides read TGTGCCAGCAGCTCGGACAGGGAGGTCACCGGGGAGCTGTTTTTT.

The chain carries TRBV10-3 and TRBJ2-3; 8 nucleotides align to TRBD2. The length of the CDR3 is 14 residues. Looked up from germline, CDR1 is ENHRY and CDR2 is SYGVKD. With V trimmed by 2 bases and J by 11 bases, 9 bases remained unmatched. The CDR3 region is CAISETSGYNEQYF. The CDR3 DNA is TGTGCCATCAGTGAGACTAGCGGTTACAATGAGCAGTATTTT.

By share, this clonotype counts as medium-sized (0.01 to 0.1%). The chain uses TRBV5-6 and TRBJ1-4, with D perhaps TRBD1 (6 bases). The CDR3 extends over 16 amino acids. The germline CDR1 and CDR2 sequences are SGHDT and YYEEEE. V lost 4 bases, J lost 5 bases, and 18 bases lay in between. The CDR3 DNA follows: TGTGCCAGCAGCATGGGACCAGGGGCGGCAAATGAAAAACTGTTTTTT. Its translation: CASSMGPGAANEKLFF.

A word on this clonotype: This sequence may be a read error, since a much larger clone differs from it by one base. The chain recombines TRBV20-1 with TRBJ2-7; TRBD2 matches 9 bases. After removal of 5 bases from V and 2 bases from J, the junction contained 16 bases not matched to a gene. Germline V gene sequence: CDR1 DFQATT, CDR2 SNEGSKA (reference sequence). The CDR3 contains 17 residues. The CDR3 loop reads CSAPDGTGTSFAYEQYF. CDR3 DNA sequence: TGCAGTGCTCCGGACGGGACCGGGACTAGCTTCGCCTACGAGCAGTACTTC.

By share, this clonotype counts as medium-sized. The gene calls are TRBV7-7 and TRBJ2-5; perhaps TRBD2 as D (5 bases). Trimming cost V 7 bases and J 0 bases, with 9 bases left between them. The CDR3 is 13 amino acids. Per the germline V gene, CDR1 is SSHAT and CDR2 is FNYEAQ (reference sequence). CDR3 DNA: TGTGCCAGCACCCCGGGGTACCAAGAGACCCAGTACTTC. Residues: CASTPGYQETQYF.

This clonotype was recorded at least ten times. V is TRBV6-1 and J is TRBJ2-7; no firm D call. The CDR3 covers 12 residues. Germline lookup yields CDR1 MNHNS and CDR2 SASEGT. The V end was cut by 6 bases, the J end by 4 bases, with 10 bases between. The CDR3 DNA reads TGTGCCAGCAGCCCAATAGGATACGAGCAGTACTTC. This translates into CASSPIGYEQYF.

The V call is TRBV25-1, the J call TRBJ1-2; 11 nucleotides agree with TRBD1. There are 13 residues in the CDR3. With V trimmed by 7 bases and J by 7 bases, 5 bases remained unmatched. Germline CDR1 reads MGHDK; CDR2 reads SYGVNS. The CDR3 DNA is TGTGCCAGCACAGGGACAGGGGGGATTGGCTACACCTTC. It specifies CASTGTGGIGYTF.

This clonotype was seen ten or more times. CDR3 sequence (DNA): TGTGCCAGCAGCTTAGGGACAGTCAATAGCAATCAGCCCCAGCATTTT. Its translation is CASSLGTVNSNQPQHF. The chain links TRBV7-8 to TRBJ1-5; D might be TRBD1 (6 bases). V lost 1 base, J lost 0 bases, and 10 bases lay in between. CDR3 length: 16 amino acids. Germline loops: CDR1 SGHVS, CDR2 FQNEAQ.

J is TRBJ1-5 and V is TRBV24-1, with 8 bases identical to TRBD1. J was trimmed by 7 bases and V by 4 bases; bases with no gene match: 11. CDR3 length: 16 amino acids. CDR1 and CDR2 from the germline V gene are KGHDR and SFDVKD. CDR3 residues: CATSETTGVNEQPQHF. In nucleotides, the CDR3 is TGTGCCACCAGTGAGACGACAGGGGTTAACGAGCAGCCCCAGCATTTT.

Judged by abundance, this clonotype is medium-sized (0.01 to 0.1%). The CDR3 reads CAIRDRVDTEAFF. The CDR3 DNA reads TGTGCCATCAGGGACAGGGTGGACACTGAAGCTTTCTTT. The chain links TRBV10-3 to TRBJ1-1; TRBD1 matches at 8 bases. The germline V gene has CDR1 ENHRY and CDR2 SYGVKD. The CDR3 has 13 amino acids. The ends lost 6 bases at V and 3 bases at J; junction bases unmatched: 3.

Ten or more counts support this clonotype. The genes are TRBV7-8 and TRBJ2-1, with 12 bases fitting TRBD2. CDR3 length: 14 residues. Germline CDR1 reads SGHVS; CDR2 reads FQNEAQ. Trimming removed 8 bases from V and 6 bases from J; junction bases left unmatched: 5. The CDR3 loop is CASGLAGGPNEQFF. CDR3 coding DNA: TGTGCCAGCGGCCTAGCGGGGGGGCCCAATGAGCAGTTCTTC.

This clonotype was counted ten times or more. V usage is TRBV5-8 and J usage is TRBJ2-1; 11 bases are a match to TRBD2. CDR1 and CDR2 (germline): SGHTS, YDEGEE. V lost 2 bases to trimming and J lost 10 bases; unmatched junction nucleotides: 5. The CDR3 has 14 amino acids. CDR3 nucleotide sequence: TGTGCCAGCAGCTTAGGGACTAGCGGCGGAGAGCAGTTCTTC. Its translation: CASSLGTSGGEQFF.

The chain couples TRBV7-8 to TRBJ1-2, with 7 bases that match TRBD1. The trim removed 5 bases at V and 2 bases at J, leaving 8 bases unmatched. Germline V gene data show CDR1 as SGHVS and CDR2 as FQNEAQ. This CDR3 spans 15 amino acids. The CDR3 spells CASSPSGGANYGYTF. The CDR3 bases are TGTGCCAGCAGCCCCTCAGGGGGGGCGAACTATGGCTACACCTTC.

The DNA of the CDR3 is TGTGCCAGCAGTATAGATCTGAGGACTAGCGATACCCGAGGGAGCGCCTACGAGCAGTACTTC. Its protein is CASSIDLRTSDTRGSAYEQYF. The chain couples TRBV7-6 to TRBJ2-7; TRBD2 aligns across 9 bases. Germline V gene sequence: CDR1 SGHVS, CDR2 FNYEAQ. CDR3 length equals 21 residues. J lost 2 bases, V lost 6 bases, and 26 bases had no gene match.

The sample holds many counts of this clonotype. The gene calls are TRBV11-3 and TRBJ2-1; TRBD1 agrees at 8 bases. Trimming removed 5 bases from V and 10 bases from J; junction bases left unmatched: 7. Germline V gene sequence: CDR1 SGHNT, CDR2 YENEEA. The CDR3 extends over 13 amino acids. Written as DNA, the CDR3 is TGTGCCAGCAGCCGCAGGGGGCAATGGGAGCAGTTCTTC. Its protein product is CASSRRGQWEQFF. Based on the CDR3 plus reference TRBV11-3 and TRBJ2-1, the full variable domain is EAGVVQSPRYKIIEKKQPVAFWCNPISGHNTLYWYLQNLGQGPELLIRYENEEAVDDSQLPKDRFSAERLKGVDSTLKIQPAELGDSAVYLCASSRRGQWEQFFGPGTRLTVL.

This clonotype was counted ten times or more. This chain uses TRBV19 with TRBJ2-7, with D uncertain. Germline lookup yields CDR1 LNHDA and CDR2 SQIVND (reference sequence). The CDR3 is 13 residues long. Trimming removed 3 bases from V and 4 bases from J, with 10 bases in between. This CDR3 is CASSIGPLYEQYF. DNA of the CDR3: TGTGCCAGTAGTATTGGGCCCTTATACGAGCAGTACTTC.

DNA of the CDR3: TGTGCCAGCAGTCCGGGACAGGGGGGAGCCTACGTCCTGACTTTC. Amino acids: CASSPGQGGAYVLTF. The V call is TRBV6-5, the J call TRBJ2-6; 11 bases are shared with TRBD1. The CDR3 totals 15 residues. Unmatched junction bases numbered 8, after V lost 5 bases and J lost 11 bases. Per the germline V gene, CDR1 is MNHEY and CDR2 is SVGAGI.

This chain uses TRBV5-4 with TRBJ2-1; TRBD2 might be the D (5 bases). The CDR3 runs to 14 residues. V was clipped by 5 bases and J by 9 bases, with 18 bases between them. From germline, CDR1 is SGHNT and CDR2 YYREEE (reference sequence). The CDR3 DNA sequence: TGTGCCAGCAGTGCTAGCCAAGCCGGGCTTGAGCAGTTCTTC. Amino acids: CASSASQAGLEQFF.

J is TRBJ1-5 and V is TRBV2; 8 nucleotides match TRBD1. J was trimmed by 6 bases and V by 6 bases; bases with no gene match: 1. Germline V gives CDR1 SNHLY, CDR2 FYNNEI. The CDR3 extends over 12 amino acids. The DNA for the CDR3 is TGTGCCAGCAGGCAGGGGGCTCAGCCCCAGCATTTT. Amino acid sequence: CASRQGAQPQHF.

The chain combines TRBV2 with TRBJ2-7, with TRBD1 matching over 11 bases. This CDR3 region has 15 residues. Germline V gene data show CDR1 as SNHLY and CDR2 as FYNNEI. Unmatched junction bases numbered 6, after V lost 4 bases and J lost 4 bases. For the CDR3, the DNA is TGTGCCAGCAGTGTCGGGGACAGGGGGTGGTACGAGCAGTACTTC. Translated, it gives CASSVGDRGWYEQYF.